These T cell receptor beta chains were read from a single sample in a study of Ad26.COV2.S vaccination and SARS-CoV-2 variants. TCRdb's copy holds only in-frame clones and misses some; the assay was immunoSEQ multiplex PCR. The sample lists more than 300,000 clones; approximately 86% were seen once. Source: peripheral blood, taken in a trial of Ad26.COV2.S vaccine versus placebo. These receptors all stem from a person aged 18-65 years who received the Ad26.COV2.S COVID-19 vaccine or a placebo. CDR3s include the opening cysteine and the closing phenylalanine or tryptophan. Each record gives: J gene, D gene, clone size, V gene, CDR3 protein, CDR3 DNA. D genes are given only for firm matches. Expanded clones get a size class; other rows say once, few or many, or leave the size out.

>TRBJ1-6|TRBD1|NA|TRBV7-6
CASSLGGVTGVSPLHF
TGTGCCAGCAGCTTAGGTGGAGTGACAGGGGTTTCACCCCTCCACTTT
>TRBJ2-6|NA|NA|TRBV5-1
CASSLGSSGANVLTF
TGCGCCAGCAGCTTGGGTAGCTCTGGGGCCAACGTCCTGACTTTC
>TRBJ2-1|TRBD1|NA|TRBV7-9
CASSLTAGTGRNEQFF
TGTGCCAGCAGCTTAACAGCCGGGACAGGGCGCAATGAGCAGTTCTTC
>TRBJ1-2|TRBD1|NA|TRBV23-1
CASISTGVYGYTF
TGCGCCAGCATATCGACAGGGGTCTATGGCTACACCTTC
>TRBJ1-2|TRBD1|few|TRBV5-1
CASSLTGDYGYTF
TGCGCCAGCAGCTTGACAGGGGACTATGGCTACACCTTC
>TRBJ2-7|NA|NA|TRBV7-9
CASSLDSRRGFASYEQYF
TGTGCCAGCAGCTTAGACAGTAGGCGGGGATTTGCGTCCTACGAGCAGTACTTC
>TRBJ1-2|NA|NA|TRBV30
CAWMGGLTYGYTF
TGTGCCTGGATGGGTGGGTTAACCTATGGCTACACCTTC
>TRBJ2-2|NA|NA|TRBV6-6
CASRGTTANTGELFF
TGTGCCAGCAGAGGGACGACAGCGAACACCGGGGAGCTGTTTTTT
>TRBJ2-5|NA|NA|TRBV15
CATSRDYHKETQYF
TGTGCCACCAGCAGAGACTACCACAAAGAGACCCAGTACTTC
>TRBJ2-5|TRBD2|NA|TRBV13
CASSLVTSGGKTQYF
TGTGCCAGCAGCTTAGTGACTAGCGGGGGAAAGACCCAGTACTTC
>TRBJ2-5|TRBD2|NA|TRBV7-7
CASSLATTSGRQETQYF
TGTGCTAGCAGCTTAGCGACTACTAGCGGGCGGCAAGAGACCCAGTACTTC
>TRBJ1-1|TRBD1|NA|TRBV19
CASSIVERGRDPEAFF
TGTGCCAGTAGTATAGTGGAAAGGGGGCGAGATCCTGAAGCTTTCTTT
>TRBJ1-1|TRBD1|NA|TRBV6-9
CASSYFVWGDSYTEAFF
TGTGCCAGCAGTTATTTTGTTTGGGGGGACAGCTACACTGAAGCTTTCTTT
>TRBJ2-7|TRBD1|NA|TRBV5-1
CASSLRAGGSYEQYF
TGCGCCAGCAGCTTGAGGGCAGGGGGCTCCTACGAGCAGTACTTC
>TRBJ1-3|TRBD1|many|TRBV5-6
CASSLRQGSGNTIYF
TGTGCCAGCAGCTTGCGACAGGGATCTGGAAACACCATATATTTT
>TRBJ2-5|TRBD1|NA|TRBV6-2/TRBV6-3
CASSKQGASQETQYF
TGTGCCAGCAGTAAACAGGGGGCTAGCCAAGAGACCCAGTACTTC
>TRBJ2-1|NA|NA|TRBV7-2
CASSPRLGSDNEQFF
TGTGCCAGCAGCCCCAGACTAGGCTCCGACAATGAGCAGTTCTTC
>TRBJ1-2|NA|NA|TRBV19
CASSTGGSVYGYTF
TGTGCCAGTAGTACCGGCGGCTCAGTCTATGGCTACACCTTC
>TRBJ2-3|TRBD2|NA|TRBV7-2
CASSLQFRTSGTDTQYF
TGTGCCAGCAGCTTACAGTTCAGGACTAGCGGAACAGATACGCAGTATTTT
>TRBJ2-1|NA|NA|TRBV9
CASSAGGLSYNEQFF
TGTGCCAGCAGCGCCGGGGGCCTCTCCTACAATGAGCAGTTCTTC
>TRBJ1-2|TRBD1|NA|TRBV18
CASSPRTGSNYGYTF
TGTGCCAGCTCACCCAGGACAGGGAGCAACTATGGCTACACCTTC
>TRBJ2-7|NA|few|TRBV6-5
CATRRYSGVDEQYF
TGTGCCACCCGGCGTTACTCCGGGGTAGACGAGCAGTACTTC
>TRBJ2-7|NA|once|TRBV4-3
CASSQVGVSYEQYF
TGCGCCAGCAGCCAAGTGGGGGTGAGCTACGAGCAGTACTTC
>TRBJ2-3|NA|NA|TRBV5-1
CASSLWDNSSTDTQYF
TGCGCCAGCAGCCTCTGGGACAACTCTAGCACAGATACGCAGTATTTT
>TRBJ2-5|TRBD2|NA|TRBV4-1
CASSQDTILAGGTETQYF
TGCGCCAGCAGCCAAGACACGATCTTAGCGGGGGGAACAGAGACCCAGTACTTC
>TRBJ2-7|NA|NA|TRBV5-8
CASSLDAGKSGVQYF
TGTGCCAGCAGCTTGGACGCAGGGAAAAGTGGAGTGCAGTACTTC
>TRBJ1-5|NA|NA|TRBV19
CASSIGLWGDSNQPQHF
TGTGCCAGTAGTATCGGACTTTGGGGGGATAGCAATCAGCCCCAGCATTTT
>TRBJ1-2|NA|NA|TRBV3-1/TRBV3-2
CASSQGMGLGGYTF
TGTGCCAGCAGCCAAGGTATGGGGCTCGGAGGCTACACCTTC
>TRBJ1-2|TRBD1|NA|TRBV9
CASSVEVGGDYGYTF
TGTGCCAGCAGCGTAGAGGTAGGGGGCGACTATGGCTACACCTTC
>TRBJ2-1|NA|few|TRBV3-1/TRBV3-2
CASTHTSTYNEQFF
TGTGCCAGCACCCACACGAGCACCTACAATGAGCAGTTCTTC
>TRBJ1-1|NA|once|TRBV7-2
CASSALGAINTEAFF
TGTGCCAGCAGCGCACTCGGGGCTATTAACACTGAAGCTTTCTTT
>TRBJ1-5|TRBD1|few|TRBV12-5
CASAPGQGDSNQPQHF
TGTGCTAGTGCCCCTGGACAGGGGGATAGCAATCAGCCCCAGCATTTT
>TRBJ1-4|NA|NA|TRBV15
CATSRDGDLRRKLFF
TGTGCCACCAGCAGAGATGGTGATTTAAGGCGAAAACTGTTTTTT
>TRBJ1-1|NA|once|TRBV20-1
CSASRDAEAFF
TGCAGTGCTAGCCGGGACGCTGAAGCTTTCTTT
>TRBJ1-3|TRBD1|NA|TRBV7-9
CASRPPGQGVVGNTIYF
TGTGCCAGCAGGCCGCCGGGACAGGGGGTAGTCGGAAACACCATATATTTT
>TRBJ1-2|NA|once|TRBV5-1
CASSLGTAVGYTF
TGCGCCAGCAGCTTAGGGACGGCGGTAGGGTACACCTTC
>TRBJ2-5|NA|once|TRBV29-1
CSVHGVGETQYF
TGCAGCGTTCACGGGGTCGGGGAGACCCAGTACTTC
>TRBJ1-4|NA|NA|TRBV5-1
CASSLGGTALGNEKLFF
TGCGCCAGCAGCTTAGGTGGGACGGCGCTGGGGAATGAAAAACTGTTTTTT
>TRBJ1-1|NA|NA|TRBV20-1
CSAKRYTEAFF
TGCAGTGCTAAGCGGTACACTGAAGCTTTCTTT
>TRBJ1-4|NA|NA|TRBV25-1
CASSGREKLFF
TGTGCCAGTTCCGGGAGGGAAAAACTGTTTTTT
>TRBJ2-5|TRBD2|NA|TRBV19
CASSISGNPETQYF
TGTGCCAGTAGTATTAGCGGGAATCCAGAGACCCAGTACTTC
>TRBJ2-3|NA|NA|TRBV19
CASSMSSTVRDTQYF
TGTGCCAGTAGTATGTCCTCGACCGTCCGTGATACGCAGTATTTT
>TRBJ1-3|NA|NA|TRBV11-2
CASSLDQGKHSGNTIYF
TGTGCCAGCAGCTTAGATCAAGGAAAACATTCTGGAAACACCATATATTTT
>TRBJ1-2|NA|NA|TRBV15
CATSRQALGYGYTF
TGTGCCACCAGCCGGCAGGCTTTGGGGTATGGCTACACCTTC
>TRBJ1-1|NA|NA|TRBV18
CASSPATNTEAFF
TGTGCCAGCTCACCCGCCACGAACACTGAAGCTTTCTTT
>TRBJ2-1|NA|many|TRBV4-3
CASSREWRGYNEQFF
TGCGCCAGCAGCCGAGAGTGGCGGGGCTACAATGAGCAGTTCTTC
>TRBJ2-2|NA|NA|TRBV27
CASSKAGELFF
TGTGCCAGCAGTAAGGCCGGGGAGCTGTTTTTT
>TRBJ2-1|NA|few|TRBV11-3
CASSLDPKGQQFF
TGTGCCAGCAGCTTAGATCCGAAGGGTCAGCAGTTCTTC
>TRBJ1-4|TRBD1|NA|TRBV30
CAWSVDRTGQNNEKLFF
TGTGCCTGGAGTGTAGATAGGACGGGACAGAATAATGAAAAACTGTTTTTT
>TRBJ1-2|NA|once|TRBV19
CASSRVNYGYTF
TGTGCCAGTAGCAGAGTGAACTATGGCTACACCTTC
>TRBJ1-3|NA|once|TRBV4-1
CASSQPVAPGTGNTIYF
TGCGCCAGCAGCCAACCTGTGGCGCCTGGGACAGGAAACACCATATATTTT
>TRBJ1-2|NA|NA|TRBV12-5
CASGPSFDRQNYYGYTF
TGTGCTAGTGGACCTTCCTTTGACAGACAGAATTACTATGGCTACACCTTC
>TRBJ2-5|NA|NA|TRBV5-4
CASSLDGLETQYF
TGTGCCAGCAGCTTGGACGGGTTAGAGACCCAGTACTTC
>TRBJ2-2|TRBD1|once|TRBV29-1
CSAKGQGRNTGELFF
TGCAGCGCGAAGGGACAGGGCAGGAACACCGGGGAGCTGTTTTTT
>TRBJ1-2|NA|NA|TRBV21-1
CASSNEHYGYTF
TGTGCCAGCAGCAATGAACACTATGGCTACACCTTC